Listed below are T cell receptor beta chains from one sample, sequenced in a study of cytomegalovirus exposure and HLA in healthy donors. Assay used: immunoSEQ multiplex PCR; TCRdb lists only in-frame clones, some missing. This sample has about 130,000 clones, with around four fifths found just once. The sample taken for sequencing was PBMCs. The receptors shown here come from a boy between 10 and 17 years old in good health and CMV-seronegative. The conserved cysteine and the conserved F or W are not part of the CDR3 here.

CDR3 length,V gene,CDR3 protein
15,TRBV4-2,ASSQLGGGAGNQPQH
13,TRBV6-5,ASSRGQGAGYTIY
12,TRBV7-9,ASSSRDRDAEQY
9,TRBV30,AWGTGSAQY
13,TRBV11-2,ASSLGSVKNYGYT
12,TRBV25-1,ASNDSCTNEKLF
13,TRBV4-3,ASSQDPGTGYGYT
13,TRBV6-5,ASSYGPDATYEQY
13,TRBV7-8,ASSFHRGSGTEAF
11,TRBV7-9,ASTLLTGNTIY
11,TRBV27,ASSQSGSEEAF
13,TRBV5-4,ASSFQDREVEGYT
11,TRBV29-1,SGDTGANTEAF
10,TRBV6-6,ASSQQGETQY
13,TRBV6-1,ASSLGHPSSYEQY
15,TRBV11-1,ASSSPPGSGDQETQY
9,TRBV19,ASSIAEKLF
14,TRBV27,ASSSWDREKDGEQY
13,TRBV2,ATSERADSYNEQF
10,TRBV25-1,ASSDRGPEAF
13,TRBV5-6,ASSPLRAPVGKLF
14,TRBV4-3,ASSQDAAIGTDTQY
10,TRBV2,ASTRAGYEQY
13,TRBV10-3,AIRPGLVESYEQY
13,TRBV29-1,SVEDRTGLTYEQY
14,TRBV7-9,ASSLLAGGAGDEQF
13,TRBV30,AWNVWRGTYNEQF
12,TRBV6-6,ASSSYSQNTEAF
12,TRBV15,ATSREDLRAEAF
13,TRBV6-5,ASSPLAGGGDTQY
14,TRBV10-2,ASRGRTGTGSYGYT
12,TRBV4-1,ASSPTDRDYEQY
13,TRBV5-6,ASSPIRVGNTEAF
14,TRBV7-5,VRSRDSPNSYNEQF
14,TRBV7-7,ASSSASGASYNEQF
12,TRBV5-1,ASSLEVAGTEAF
11,TRBV18,ASSPRREGEQY
11,TRBV6-6,ASSETGGDGYT
13,TRBV5-1,ASSLSSATAYEQY
9,TRBV20-1,SARGGSGYT
11,TRBV7-8,ASSRPGVGEQF
9,TRBV20-1,SARIPGGAY
14,TRBV4-2,ASSPPRPIRLDEQF
14,TRBV21-1,ASSKVGTGRKQPQH
16,TRBV4-3,ASSPLAVGRGDGNEQF
14,TRBV27,ASSSALAGAYNEQF
12,TRBV29-1,SVGVGVPPYEQY
11,TRBV14,ASSQSWERPQY
14,TRBV7-9,ASSLVRVALQETQY
15,TRBV7-9,ASSLGGTGGSAYEQY